These 32 T cell receptor beta chains came from one sample sequenced in a study of blood T cell repertoires in COVID-19 (dated by TCRdb to about 2020). Receptor libraries were prepared by the immunoSEQ multiplex PCR assay. The table was pulled from immuneACCESS by TCRdb, which kept in-frame rearrangements only. Such tables lose some clones; where checked, under half of the loss comes from unresolved V genes, and the rest has no known cause. In this sample the table shows about 360,000 clones, about 87% of which occur a single time. The top ten constitute 1.3% of the sample. The material sequenced was PBMCs or T cells enriched from blood (not recorded which). Receptor source: a man younger than 40 who had recovered from COVID-19.

This chain links TRBV19 with TRBJ1-5; D is ambiguous. Trimming took off 5 bases at V and 7 bases at J, with 21 bases between the two ends. The CDR3 sequence is 16 residues long. In germline, CDR1 is LNHDA, CDR2 SQIVND (reference sequence). The CDR3 nucleotides are TGTGCCAGTAGTCTCACGGCCGGGAGCCCTGTGCAGCCCCAGCATTTT. As protein: CASSLTAGSPVQPQHF.

The table lists this clone with a count of one. V gene TRBV5-1 combines with J gene TRBJ2-7; TRBD2 agrees at 9 bases. The V gene end was trimmed by 8 bases and the J gene end by 4 bases; junction bases not matched to a gene: 10. CDR1 and CDR2 from the germline V gene are SGHRS and YFSETQ. This CDR3 comprises 14 residues. Here the CDR3 reads CASHPNSGGYEQYF. As DNA, the CDR3 is TGCGCCAGTCATCCCAATAGCGGGGGATACGAGCAGTACTTC. The entire variable domain, with the rest obtained from reference TRBV5-1 and TRBJ2-7, is as follows: KAGVTQTPRYLIKTRGQQVTLSCSPISGHRSVSWYQQTPGQGLQFLFEYFSETQRNKGNFPGRFSGRQFSNSRSEMNVSTLELGDSALYLCASHPNSGGYEQYFGPGTRLTVT.

The chain recombines TRBV24-1 with TRBJ2-3; tentative D call: TRBD2 (6 bases). Germline V gene lookup returns CDR1 KGHDR and CDR2 SFDVKD. The V and J ends lost 3 bases and 4 bases respectively, with 10 bases between them. This CDR3 contains 14 residues. CDR3 coding DNA: TGTGCCACCAGTGATCCCGGGGGTCCAGATACGCAGTATTTT. Translating gives CATSDPGGPDTQYF.

This chain connects TRBV6-5 to TRBJ1-3; D perhaps matches TRBD1 (6 bases). Germline CDR1 is MNHEY and CDR2 is SVGAGI. The CDR3 consists of 16 residues. V dropped 2 bases and J dropped 0 bases, with 11 bases sitting between them. CDR3 in amino acids: CASSYTGSYSGNTIYF. Here the CDR3 DNA reads TGTGCCAGCAGTTACACAGGGTCATACTCTGGAAACACCATATATTTT.

This clone appeared once. This chain uses TRBV27 with TRBJ1-1, with D possibly matching TRBD1 (6 bases). This CDR3 has 13 residues. V lost 3 bases and J lost 3, with 8 bases in between. Germline CDR1 is MNHEY and CDR2 is SMNVEV (reference sequence). The DNA of the CDR3 is TGTGCCAGCAGTTTGGCAGGGGACACTGAAGCTTTCTTT. Protein: CASSLAGDTEAFF.

This sequence joins TRBV5-1 and TRBJ1-2; 8 nucleotides line up with TRBD1. J gave up 3 bases and V 3 bases, and 4 bases lay outside the gene matches. CDR1 is SGHRS, CDR2 YFSETQ, per germline. The CDR3 consists of 14 residues. CDR3 region: CASSSYRGDYGYTF. In nucleotides, the CDR3 is TGCGCCAGCAGCTCCTACAGGGGGGACTATGGCTACACCTTC.

The rearrangement links TRBV5-6 to TRBJ2-7; 9 nucleotides agree with TRBD1. The V gene end was trimmed by 3 bases and the J gene end by 6 bases; junction bases not matched to a gene: 7. Per the germline V gene, CDR1 is SGHDT and CDR2 is YYEEEE. This CDR3 has 14 amino acids. The CDR3 protein is CASSWDREISEQYF. The CDR3 DNA reads TGTGCCAGCAGCTGGGACAGGGAAATATCCGAGCAGTACTTC.

With respect to this clone: The germline gene is not matched at one end of the junction; a read error may be the cause. The rearrangement links TRBV10-2 to TRBJ1-1; 7 bases fit TRBD1. Germline V lookup: CDR1 WSHSY, CDR2 SAAADI. The CDR3 covers 13 residues. The CDR3 loop is CATSQGVSSEAFF. The CDR3 DNA follows: TGCGCCACCAGTCAGGGGGTATCGTCTGAAGCTTTCTTT.

The V and J genes are TRBV6-5 and TRBJ2-7; a possible D gene is TRBD1 (6 bases). The CDR3 contains 14 residues. CDR1 and CDR2 (germline): MNHEY, SVGAGI. V was trimmed by 2 bases and J by 3 bases, leaving 11 bases between them. DNA of the CDR3: TGTGCCAGCAGTTACGCCACAGGGAACTACGAGCAGTACTTC. As protein: CASSYATGNYEQYF.

This chain connects TRBV3-1 (or the pseudogene TRBV3-2) to TRBJ1-2; the match to TRBD1 covers 8 bases. Germline V CDR1 and CDR2: LGHDT, YNNKEL (reference sequence). The V and J ends lost 8 bases and 7 bases, in that order; junction bases with no gene match: 9. This CDR3 contains 13 residues. The CDR3 spells CASGGQGARGYTF. As DNA, the CDR3 is TGTGCCAGCGGGGGGCAGGGGGCGCGTGGCTACACCTTC.

This chain joins TRBV3-1 (or the pseudogene TRBV3-2) and TRBJ1-1, with TRBD1 identical over 9 bases. Per germline, CDR1 LGHDT and CDR2 YNNKEL (reference sequence). CDR3 length equals 13 residues. J gave up 11 bases and V 1 base, and 5 bases lay outside the gene matches. The CDR3 bases are TGTGCCAGCAGCCAAGGGGACAGGGCGGGGGCTTTCTTT. Its translation is CASSQGDRAGAFF.

The chain has TRBV2 and TRBJ1-5; D is possibly TRBD1 (6 bases). V was clipped by 8 bases and J by 0 bases, with 11 bases between them. CDR1 is SNHLY, CDR2 FYNNEI, per germline. The CDR3 totals 14 residues. CDR3 sequence: CASVGQDSNQPQHF. The CDR3 nucleotides read TGTGCCAGCGTGGGACAAGATAGCAATCAGCCCCAGCATTTT.

The V and J genes are TRBV6-5 and TRBJ1-4, with 11 bases aligning to TRBD1. Germline-derived CDR1 and CDR2 are MNHEY and SVGAGI. The CDR3 runs to 13 residues. Losses at the gene ends were 9 bases for V and 8 bases for J; bases not matched to a gene: 5. CDR3 nucleotide sequence: TGTGCCAGTCGGACAGGGGGCAGGGAAAAACTGTTTTTT. This codes for CASRTGGREKLFF.

This clone was picked up a small number of times. The J gene is TRBJ2-3, the V gene TRBV7-2; 16 nucleotides match TRBD2. The CDR3 length is 17 residues. V dropped 4 bases and J dropped 5; count of bases not matched to a gene: 6. Germline CDR1 SGHTA, CDR2 FQGNSA. In nucleotides, the CDR3 is TGTGCCAGCAGCTCGGGGACTAGCGGGGGGGCTATAGATACGCAGTATTTT. Translating gives CASSSGTSGGAIDTQYF.

The chain is built from TRBV5-6 and TRBJ1-4; D perhaps matches TRBD1 (6 bases). Trimming pared 3 bases from V and 7 bases from J, leaving 16 bases between. Germline-derived CDR1 and CDR2 are SGHDT and YYEEEE. This CDR3 has 15 amino acids. The CDR3 DNA is TGTGCCAGCAGCTCCAGGGGCCTAGAGGGTGAAAAACTGTTTTTT. It codes for CASSSRGLEGEKLFF.

The CDR3 DNA reads as TGTGCCAGCAGCTCCGGAGGCAACGAGCAGTTCTTC. It specifies CASSSGGNEQFF. This chain connects TRBV11-2 to TRBJ2-1, with D possibly matching TRBD2 (5 bases). Trimming shortened V by 4 bases and J by 10 bases, and 11 bases separated the two germline ends. Germline loops: CDR1 SGHAT, CDR2 FQNNGV. The CDR3 has 12 residues. The full variable domain, in which reference TRBV11-2 and TRBJ2-1 provide the parts outside the CDR3, is EAGVAQSPRYKIIEKRQSVAFWCNPISGHATLYWYQQILGQGPKLLIQFQNNGVVDDSQLPKDRFSAERLKGVDSTLKIQPAKLEDSAVYLCASSSGGNEQFFGPGTRLTVL.

The V call is TRBV2, the J call TRBJ1-1; D remains unclear. With 7 bases removed from V and 1 base from J, the gap between germline ends came to 16 bases. The CDR3 is made up of 15 amino acids. Germline values: CDR1 SNHLY, CDR2 FYNNEI. Written as DNA, the CDR3 is TGTGCCAGCAACCCCTTAGCGACCGGGAACACTGAAGCTTTCTTT. Its protein product is CASNPLATGNTEAFF.

This rearrangement joins TRBV4-2 to TRBJ2-5, with D maybe TRBD2 (6 bases). Germline V gene sequence: CDR1 LGHNA, CDR2 YNFKEQ. Trimming cost V 1 base and J 5 bases, with 17 bases left between them. The CDR3 runs to 16 residues. The CDR3 coding sequence is TGTGCCAGCAGCCAAGCAAGCGGGCCCCGAGAGGAGACCCAGTACTTC. Its translation is CASSQASGPREETQYF.

The chain joins TRBV7-2 to TRBJ1-6, with 8 positions matching TRBD1. Germline values: CDR1 SGHTA, CDR2 FQGNSA. CDR3 length: 15 amino acids. The junction had 5 bases not matched to a gene; V was cut back by 5 bases and J by 5 bases. The CDR3 DNA sequence: TGTGCCAGCAGCCCAGGGGGCGCGCATAATTCACCCCTCCACTTT. It specifies CASSPGGAHNSPLHF.

The V gene is TRBV7-9, the J gene TRBJ2-7; TRBD2 agrees at 7 bases. Germline values: CDR1 SEHNR, CDR2 FQNEAQ (reference sequence). The CDR3 has 12 amino acids. With V trimmed by 4 bases and J by 9 bases, 6 bases remained unmatched. The CDR3 bases are TGTGCCAGCAGCTCCGCGGGGGTTCGGCAGTACTTC. This codes for CASSSAGVRQYF.

Turning to this clone: The sample contains more than one DNA sequence encoding this CDR3. This chain links TRBV27 with TRBJ1-1, with 10 bases that match TRBD1. This CDR3 has 15 amino acids. Germline V gene sequence: CDR1 MNHEY, CDR2 SMNVEV (reference sequence). V trimming: 2 bases; J trimming: 1 base; junction bases outside the gene matches: 1. The DNA of the CDR3 is TGTGCCAGCAGTTTAAGACAGGGGGCGAACACTGAAGCTTTCTTT. Amino acid sequence: CASSLRQGANTEAFF.

CDR3: CASSLGGWLETQYF. CDR3 nucleotide sequence: TGCGCCAGCAGCTTAGGCGGCTGGCTAGAGACCCAGTACTTC. The chain carries TRBV5-1 and TRBJ2-5, with D unclear. The germline V and J ends were trimmed by 2 bases and 4 bases, with 12 bases remaining between them. The germline gives CDR1 SGHRS, CDR2 YFSETQ. The CDR3 covers 14 residues.

With respect to this clone: The junction departs from the called germline gene at one end, perhaps through a read error. Other DNA sequences in this sample translate to the same CDR3. The chain joins TRBV19 to TRBJ1-5; 8 bases are a match to TRBD1. CDR3 length: 15 amino acids. The germline V gene has CDR1 LNHDA and CDR2 SQIVND (reference sequence). The CDR3 nucleotides are TGCGCCAGTAGGACGACAGGGGATAGCAATCAGCCCCAGCATTTT. Its translation: CASRTTGDSNQPQHF.

The genes are TRBV11-3 and TRBJ1-2; 8 bases fit TRBD1. There are 14 residues in the CDR3. Germline CDR1 is SGHNT and CDR2 is YENEEA. The V segment lost 0 bases and the J segment 3 bases; nucleotides outside the gene matches: 0. The CDR3: CASSLEQGDYGYTF. Written as DNA, the CDR3 is TGTGCCAGCAGCTTAGAACAGGGGGACTATGGCTACACCTTC.

The chain couples TRBV30 to TRBJ2-2; D gene ambiguous. The germline CDR1 and CDR2 sequences are GTSNPN and SVGIG (reference sequence). The CDR3 has 15 residues. V lost 2 bases and J 0 bases, leaving 10 bases between the germline ends. The CDR3 region is CAWSYGSANTGELFF. The CDR3 DNA sequence: TGTGCCTGGAGTTATGGCAGTGCGAACACCGGGGAGCTGTTTTTT.

This clone was seen a single time. The V and J genes are TRBV5-1 and TRBJ1-1; D is unclear. CDR1 and CDR2 from the germline V gene are SGHRS and YFSETQ. The CDR3 has 14 amino acids. The V and J ends lost 0 bases and 4 bases respectively, with 10 bases between them. The CDR3 sequence: CASSLGRGRTEAFF. CDR3 in DNA: TGCGCCAGCAGCTTGGGGCGAGGGCGCACTGAAGCTTTCTTT.

The CDR3 sequence is CASSPGLVQETQYF. The CDR3 DNA sequence: TGCGCCAGCAGCCCCGGACTAGTCCAAGAGACCCAGTACTTC. The chain combines TRBV5-1 with TRBJ2-5; 7 bases are shared with TRBD2. Per the germline V gene, CDR1 is SGHRS and CDR2 is YFSETQ. After removal of 4 bases from V and 1 base from J, the junction contained 4 bases not matched to a gene. This CDR3 contains 14 residues.

The genes are TRBV7-9 and TRBJ2-7; TRBD1 aligns across 9 bases. In germline, CDR1 is SEHNR, CDR2 FQNEAQ (reference sequence). This CDR3 has 14 residues. Trimming cost V 5 bases and J 5 bases; bases outside gene matches: 7. This CDR3 is CASSPGTGNNEQYF. The CDR3 bases are TGTGCCAGCAGCCCCGGGACAGGGAACAACGAGCAGTACTTC.

The chain has TRBV6-1 and TRBJ1-2; 11 nucleotides agree with TRBD1. Germline V gives CDR1 MNHNS, CDR2 SASEGT. The ends lost 3 bases at V and 10 bases at J; junction bases unmatched: 7. The length of the CDR3 is 14 residues. This CDR3 is CASSDRDRGSNYTF. DNA of the CDR3: TGTGCCAGCAGTGACCGGGACAGGGGGTCGAACTACACCTTC.

The rearrangement joins TRBV12-3 or TRBV12-4 to TRBJ1-1; maybe TRBD1 (6 bases). V lost 6 bases and J lost 8, with 16 bases in between. The CDR3 is 13 amino acids. The DNA of the CDR3 is TGTGCCAGCAGCCCAACGCCGGGGACAGAAGCTTTCTTT. Its translation is CASSPTPGTEAFF.

The chain combines TRBV7-9 with TRBJ1-5; 9 positions match TRBD1. The CDR3 consists of 16 residues. Unmatched junction bases numbered 8, after V lost 5 bases and J lost 3 bases. Looked up from germline, CDR1 is SEHNR and CDR2 is FQNEAQ (reference sequence). The CDR3 DNA sequence: TGTGCCAGCAGCAAGAGCGGGACAGGGAACAATCAGCCCCAGCATTTT. The encoded protein is CASSKSGTGNNQPQHF. Complete variable domain (other parts from reference TRBV7-9 and TRBJ1-5): DTGVSQNPRHKITKRGQNVTFRCDPISEHNRLYWYRQTLGQGPEFLTYFQNEAQLEKSRLLSDRFSAERPKGSFSTLEIQRTEQGDSAMYLCASSKSGTGNNQPQHFGDGTRLSIL.

Worth noting for this clone: Distinct nucleotide sequences in the sample also encode this CDR3. The V and J genes are TRBV7-9 and TRBJ1-3; D is perhaps TRBD1 (5 bases). Looked up from germline, CDR1 is SEHNR and CDR2 is FQNEAQ (reference sequence). Deletions cut 5 bases from V and 0 bases from J, with 8 bases between. The CDR3 sequence is 14 residues long. In nucleotides, the CDR3 is TGTGCCAGCAGCCCCGGGGGCTCTGGAAACACCATATATTTT. This encodes CASSPGGSGNTIYF.